This TCR beta chain appears in the sequencing data of a study of T cell changes during pregnancy in multiple sclerosis. Some clones are missing from TCRdb's copy, which holds only in-frame ones; the method was immunoSEQ multiplex PCR. Among about 59,000 clones listed, roughly 93% were seen once. Trimming left V 6 bases short and J 0 bases short, with 12 bases between. Germline loops: CDR1 MRHNA, CDR2 SNTAGT. This CDR3 region has 15 residues. This sequence was found in a female donor with multiple sclerosis, enrolled in a pregnancy study. The chain uses TRBV6-4 and TRBJ1-5; perhaps TRBD1 as D (6 bases). Sequenced material: CD4+ T cells from peripheral blood mononuclear cells, taken before pregnancy. The CDR3 sequence: CASSGQKYSNQPQHF. CDR3 DNA sequence: TGTGCCAGCAGCGGACAGAAGTATAGCAATCAGCCCCAGCATTTT.